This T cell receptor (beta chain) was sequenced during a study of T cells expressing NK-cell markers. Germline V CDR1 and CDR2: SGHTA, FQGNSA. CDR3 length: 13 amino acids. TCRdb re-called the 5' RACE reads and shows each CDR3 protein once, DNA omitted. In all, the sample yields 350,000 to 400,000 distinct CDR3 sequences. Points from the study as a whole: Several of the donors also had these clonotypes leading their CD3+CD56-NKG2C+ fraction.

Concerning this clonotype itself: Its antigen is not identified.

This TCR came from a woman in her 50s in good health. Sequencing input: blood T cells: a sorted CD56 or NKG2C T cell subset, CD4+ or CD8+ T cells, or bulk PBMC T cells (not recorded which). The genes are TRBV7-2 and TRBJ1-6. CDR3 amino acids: CASSLQANSPLHF.